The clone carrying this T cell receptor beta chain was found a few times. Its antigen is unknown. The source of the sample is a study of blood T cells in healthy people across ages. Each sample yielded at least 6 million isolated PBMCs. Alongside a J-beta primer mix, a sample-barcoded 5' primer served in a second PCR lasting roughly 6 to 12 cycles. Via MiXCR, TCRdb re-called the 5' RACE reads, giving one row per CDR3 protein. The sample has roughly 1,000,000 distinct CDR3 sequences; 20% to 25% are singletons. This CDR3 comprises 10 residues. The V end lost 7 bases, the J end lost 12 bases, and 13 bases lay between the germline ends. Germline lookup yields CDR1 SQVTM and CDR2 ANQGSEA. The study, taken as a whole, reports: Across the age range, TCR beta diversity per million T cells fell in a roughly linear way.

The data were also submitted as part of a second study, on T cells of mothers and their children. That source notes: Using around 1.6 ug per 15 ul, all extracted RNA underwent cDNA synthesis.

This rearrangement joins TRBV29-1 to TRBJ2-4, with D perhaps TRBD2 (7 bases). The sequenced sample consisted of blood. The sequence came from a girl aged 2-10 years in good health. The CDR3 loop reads CSALGGAQYF. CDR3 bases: TGCAGCGCCCTAGGGGGGGCTCAGTACTTC.